This record concerns one TCR beta chain sequence. This entry is derived from a study of blood T cell repertoires in COVID-19. Study information: PBMCs, B-cell-depleted T cells, or T cells provided the cDNA or gDNA that made up the material.

Participants spanned ages about 18 to 90 years and resided in 20 to 30 US areas. Assignment of participants to cohorts was predicated upon participant-reported clinical history. There are 12 residues in the CDR3. The germline V gene encodes CDR1 SGHRS and CDR2 YFSETQ. V was clipped by 6 bases and J by 0 bases, with 7 bases between them. Original methodology: Amplification with reference gene primers provided the estimates of nucleated cell counts. TCRdb's copy holds only in-frame clones and misses some; the assay was immunoSEQ multiplex PCR. For V, J and clone size, that table is used; D and trimming come from the DNA. The sample holds 200,000 to 250,000 clones, approximately 86% seen once.

Specimen: PBMCs or T cells enriched from blood (not recorded which). The chain combines TRBV5-1 with TRBJ2-7, with unresolved D. The TCR originated in a woman aged 40 to 50 with acute COVID-19. CDR3 DNA: TGCGCCAGCAAAGGAGACTCCTACGAGCAGTACTTC. It is translated as CASKGDSYEQYF.